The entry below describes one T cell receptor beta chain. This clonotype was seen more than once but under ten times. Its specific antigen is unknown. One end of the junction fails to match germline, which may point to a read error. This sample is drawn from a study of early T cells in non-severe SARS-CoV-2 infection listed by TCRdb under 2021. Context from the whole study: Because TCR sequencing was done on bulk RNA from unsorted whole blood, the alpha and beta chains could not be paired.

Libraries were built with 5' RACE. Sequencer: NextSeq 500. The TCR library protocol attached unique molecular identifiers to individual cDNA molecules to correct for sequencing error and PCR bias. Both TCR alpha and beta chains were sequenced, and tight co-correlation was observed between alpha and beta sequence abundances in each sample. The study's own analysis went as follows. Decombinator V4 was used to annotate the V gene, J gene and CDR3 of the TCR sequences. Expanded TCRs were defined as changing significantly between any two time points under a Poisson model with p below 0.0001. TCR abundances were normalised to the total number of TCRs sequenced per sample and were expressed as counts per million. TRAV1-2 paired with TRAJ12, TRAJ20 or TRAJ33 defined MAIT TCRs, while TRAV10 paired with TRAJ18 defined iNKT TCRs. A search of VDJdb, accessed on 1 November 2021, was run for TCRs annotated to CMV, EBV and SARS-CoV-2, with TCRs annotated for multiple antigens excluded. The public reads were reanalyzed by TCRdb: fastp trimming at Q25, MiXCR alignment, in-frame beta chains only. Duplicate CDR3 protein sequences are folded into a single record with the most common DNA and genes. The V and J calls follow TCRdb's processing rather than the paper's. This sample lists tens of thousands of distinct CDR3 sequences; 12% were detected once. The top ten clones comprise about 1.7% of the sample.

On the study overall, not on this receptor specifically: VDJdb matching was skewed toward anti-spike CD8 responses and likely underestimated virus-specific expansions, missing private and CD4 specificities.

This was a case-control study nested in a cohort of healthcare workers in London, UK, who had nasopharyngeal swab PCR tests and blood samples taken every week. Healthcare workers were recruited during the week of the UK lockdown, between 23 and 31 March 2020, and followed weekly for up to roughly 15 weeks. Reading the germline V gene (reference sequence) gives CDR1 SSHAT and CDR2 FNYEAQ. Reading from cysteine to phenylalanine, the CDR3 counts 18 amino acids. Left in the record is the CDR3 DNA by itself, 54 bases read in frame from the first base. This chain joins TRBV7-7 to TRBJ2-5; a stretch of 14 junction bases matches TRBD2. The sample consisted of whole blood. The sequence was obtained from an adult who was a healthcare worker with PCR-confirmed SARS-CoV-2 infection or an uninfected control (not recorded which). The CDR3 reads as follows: CASSSGLAGGLRQETQYF. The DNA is TGTGCTAGCAGTTCAGGACTAGCGGGGGGCCTACGCCAAGAGACCCAGTACTTC. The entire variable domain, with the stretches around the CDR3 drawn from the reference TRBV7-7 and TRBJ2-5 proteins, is GAGVSQSPRYKVTKRGQDVTLRCDPISSHATLYWYQQALGQGPEFLTYFNYEAQPDKSGLPSDRFSAERPEGSISTLTIQRTEQRDSAMYRCASSSGLAGGLRQETQYFGPGTRLLVL.